Listed below are T cell receptor beta chains from one sample, sequenced in a study of T cell responses to AZD1222 COVID-19 vaccine. Profiled with immunoSEQ multiplex PCR; TCRdb holds only in-frame clones, not every one. The sample carries about 53,000 clones, around 84% recorded once. The sample was peripheral blood, taken on day 0 of AZD1222 vaccination. Every receptor here comes from an adult in good health. CDR3s include the opening cysteine and the closing phenylalanine or tryptophan. The order of the fields is J gene, V gene, clone size, CDR3 protein. The size entry is marked missing in some rows and otherwise reads once, few, many or a size class.

>TRBJ2-5|TRBV11-3|-
CASSPRTSFQETQYF
>TRBJ2-2|TRBV15|-
CATSRDGALGSTSGRDTGELFF
>TRBJ2-7|TRBV30|-
CAWGADDPEQYF
>TRBJ2-1|TRBV3-1/TRBV3-2|-
CASSSGTSGNEQFF
>TRBJ2-7|TRBV6-5|-
CASSYAGQGYEQYF
>TRBJ1-1|TRBV5-1|once
CASSLAARSNMNTEAFF
>TRBJ2-5|TRBV6-2/TRBV6-3|-
CASSSWTSAGETQYF
>TRBJ2-4|TRBV27|-
CASSFSSTKNIQYF
>TRBJ2-1|TRBV7-8|-
CASTRGGRSYNEQFF
>TRBJ2-1|TRBV7-2|-
CASSLVSSGDYNEQFF
>TRBJ2-7|TRBV15|-
CATSRGSGGHYEQYF
>TRBJ2-2|TRBV7-9|-
CASSPTSGRATGELFF
>TRBJ1-2|TRBV28|once
CASSPLRGYTF
>TRBJ2-5|TRBV5-1|-
CASSSTGTAQETQYF